A single sample gave rise to the 15 T cell receptor beta chains below, sequenced in a study of shared clonotypes between healthy human individuals. Repertoires were generated with immunoSEQ multiplex PCR, while TCRdb's copy carries only in-frame clones and drops some. The data show 740,000 or so clones, 73% seen once. Sequencing used memory CD4+ T cells sorted from blood. The sample's subset: CD45RA-negative fraction. The receptors here all came from a woman in her 30s in good health.

The V gene is TRBV19, the J gene TRBJ2-3; 9 bases line up with TRBD1. The trim removed 6 bases at V and 3 bases at J, leaving 1 base unmatched. The CDR3 covers 13 residues. In germline, CDR1 is LNHDA, CDR2 SQIVND (reference sequence). The CDR3 sequence: CASRGTGTDTQYF. For the CDR3, the DNA is TGTGCCAGTAGAGGGACAGGGACAGATACGCAGTATTTT.

CDR3 loop: CASSFPLSGQGLNEQFF. The CDR3 DNA sequence: TGTGCCAGCAGTTTTCCCCTCTCGGGACAGGGTCTCAATGAGCAGTTCTTC. This chain uses TRBV28 with TRBJ2-1; 9 bases are shared with TRBD1. Trimming cost V 3 bases and J 6 bases; bases outside gene matches: 12. Germline loops: CDR1 MDHEN, CDR2 SYDVKM. This CDR3 spans 17 amino acids.

This clone was seen at least ten times. Distinct nucleotide sequences in the sample also encode this CDR3. The rearrangement joins TRBV5-1 to TRBJ2-7; D might be TRBD2 (5 bases). Per the germline V gene, CDR1 is SGHRS and CDR2 is YFSETQ. The CDR3 is made up of 14 amino acids. V was cut by 0 bases and J by 6 bases, with 13 bases left in between. The CDR3 sequence is CASSLEVSGVEQYF. CDR3 bases: TGCGCCAGCAGCTTGGAGGTCAGCGGAGTCGAGCAGTACTTC.

This chain connects TRBV10-3 to TRBJ1-3; D ambiguous. Germline lookup yields CDR1 ENHRY and CDR2 SYGVKD. V was pared by 6 bases and J by 0 bases, with 12 bases between. This CDR3 spans 15 amino acids. This CDR3 reads CAIREAGRSGNTIYF. For the CDR3, the DNA is TGTGCCATCAGGGAGGCAGGCCGCTCTGGAAACACCATATATTTT.

The chain has TRBV28 and TRBJ1-5; 9 bases are a match to TRBD1. This CDR3 has 15 residues. The germline V gene has CDR1 MDHEN and CDR2 SYDVKM. V lost 4 bases, J lost 6 bases, and 7 bases stayed unmatched. CDR3 nucleotide sequence: TGTGCCAGCAGTTCAACAGGGGGCCAAACTCAGCCCCAGCATTTT. It translates to CASSSTGGQTQPQHF.

CDR3 sequence: CASSYRTAFYEQYF. CDR3 nucleotides: TGTGCCAGCAGCTACCGGACAGCATTCTACGAGCAGTACTTC. V and J are TRBV14 and TRBJ2-7; weak D call: TRBD1 (6 bases). V lost 5 bases and J lost 3, with 14 bases in between. This CDR3 has 14 residues. Germline CDR1 SGHDN, CDR2 FVKESK.

V gene TRBV18 combines with J gene TRBJ2-1; the D gene is possibly TRBD2 (7 bases). The CDR3 contains 15 residues. V lost 6 bases, J lost 4 bases, and 16 bases lay in between. Germline V lookup: CDR1 KGHSH, CDR2 LQKENI. The CDR3 protein is CASSLGAGAYNEQFF. CDR3 sequence (DNA): TGTGCCAGCTCTCTGGGGGCGGGAGCATACAATGAGCAGTTCTTC.

As to this clone: Other DNA sequences in this specimen translate into the identical CDR3. The chain uses TRBV5-1 and TRBJ1-2; tentatively, D is TRBD1 (6 bases). CDR3 size: 13 residues. V was cut by 5 bases and J by 2 bases, with 10 bases left in between. Per germline, CDR1 SGHRS and CDR2 YFSETQ. CDR3: CASRLDRNYGYTF. DNA of the CDR3: TGCGCCAGCAGACTAGACAGGAACTATGGCTACACCTTC. The variable domain in full, with the rest retrieved from reference TRBV5-1 and TRBJ1-2, is KAGVTQTPRYLIKTRGQQVTLSCSPISGHRSVSWYQQTPGQGLQFLFEYFSETQRNKGNFPGRFSGRQFSNSRSEMNVSTLELGDSALYLCASRLDRNYGYTFGSGTRLTVV.

This clone has a single count. The CDR3 is CASSQQDGYTF. CDR3 DNA sequence: TGTGCCAGCTCACAACAGGATGGCTACACCTTC. This rearrangement joins TRBV18 to TRBJ1-2, with a weak D call TRBD1 (5 bases). Trimming stripped 4 bases from V and 6 bases from J, with 6 bases between. Germline V gene data show CDR1 as KGHSH and CDR2 as LQKENI. CDR3 length: 11 amino acids.

The chain uses TRBV7-9 and TRBJ1-2; D remains ambiguous. This CDR3 is built from 12 residues. The V gene lost 6 bases and the J gene lost 8 bases, with 13 bases spanning the gap. Germline V lookup: CDR1 SEHNR, CDR2 FQNEAQ (reference sequence). The CDR3 DNA reads TGTGCCAGCAGTCCAGACCTAGGAGGCTACACCTTC. Encoded protein: CASSPDLGGYTF. The full variable domain, its missing parts supplied by reference TRBV7-9 and TRBJ1-2, is DTGVSQNPRHKITKRGQNVTFRCDPISEHNRLYWYRQTLGQGPEFLTYFQNEAQLEKSRLLSDRFSAERPKGSFSTLEIQRTEQGDSAMYLCASSPDLGGYTFGSGTRLTVV.

There are a few counts of this clone. The sample carries other DNA sequences with the same CDR3. The V gene is TRBV27, the J gene TRBJ1-2, with TRBD1 matching over 8 bases. This CDR3 has 14 residues. Germline CDR1 is MNHEY and CDR2 is SMNVEV (reference sequence). J was trimmed by 2 bases and V by 4 bases; bases with no gene match: 3. Here the CDR3 DNA reads TGTGCCAGCAGTTCAGGGGGCTCCAACTATGGCTACACCTTC. It specifies CASSSGGSNYGYTF.

The V gene is TRBV11-1, the J gene TRBJ2-1, with TRBD1 matching 9 bases. V was clipped by 7 bases and J by 7 bases; unmatched bases: 17. Germline V lookup: CDR1 SGHAT, CDR2 FQDESV (reference sequence). The CDR3 is made up of 17 amino acids. CDR3 nucleotide sequence: TGTGCCAGCACCCAAGAGACCACGGGACAGGGCCGTAATGAGCAGTTCTTC. Translation gives CASTQETTGQGRNEQFF.

This clone was seen only a few times. The rearrangement joins TRBV11-1 to TRBJ2-1; D might be TRBD1 (6 bases). Trimming cost V 6 bases and J 5 bases, with 17 bases left between them. This CDR3 has 15 residues. In germline, CDR1 is SGHAT, CDR2 FQDESV (reference sequence). CDR3: CASSTGQGTNNEQFF. The CDR3 DNA sequence: TGTGCCAGCAGTACAGGGCAGGGGACCAACAATGAGCAGTTCTTC.

This clone was detected a few times. V and J are TRBV30 and TRBJ1-5; TRBD1 is a possible D gene (6 bases). The V gene's germline CDR1 is GTSNPN and CDR2 SVGIG (reference sequence). Trimming left V 2 bases short and J 0 bases short, with 8 bases between. This CDR3 is built from 14 residues. CDR3 region: CAWSRQDSNQPQHF. In DNA, the CDR3 is TGTGCCTGGAGTAGACAGGATAGCAATCAGCCCCAGCATTTT.

This sequence joins TRBV6-5 and TRBJ2-7; possibly TRBD2 for D (6 bases). The CDR3 spans 15 residues. The germline V and J ends were trimmed by 0 bases and 4 bases, with 13 bases remaining between them. Per germline, CDR1 MNHEY and CDR2 SVGAGI. Here the CDR3 DNA reads TGTGCCAGCAGTTACTCGTCCGGGGGTGTATACGAGCAGTACTTC. Translating gives CASSYSSGGVYEQYF.